The rows below give T cell receptor beta chains drawn from one sample of a study of cytomegalovirus exposure and HLA in healthy donors. Clones were read by immunoSEQ multiplex PCR, and TCRdb kept only the in-frame ones, dropping some. The repertoire includes some 95,000 clones, approximately 77% of them detected once, and 4.9% sits in the top ten. Sequencing was done on a sample of PBMCs. These receptors came from a woman aged 40 to 55 in good health and CMV-seronegative. Both conserved end residues are part of each CDR3. D genes are given only for firm matches. The size of a clone is reported for some rows only, either as once, few or many, or as a class for expanded clones.

clone_size,v_call,j_call,cdr3_length,d_call,cdr3_aa,cdr3_nt
.,TRBV4-1,TRBJ1-2,15,.,CASSQERGVGYGYTF,TGCGCCAGCAGCCAAGAGCGCGGCGTGGGCTATGGCTACACCTTC
once,TRBV30,TRBJ1-4,18,.,CAWSAVQGRWATNEKLFF,TGTGCCTGGAGCGCAGTACAGGGCCGATGGGCAACTAATGAAAAACTGTTTTTT
.,TRBV9,TRBJ1-2,12,.,CASSPRTGGYTF,TGTGCCAGCAGCCCACGAACGGGTGGCTACACCTTC
.,TRBV7-2,TRBJ2-5,13,TRBD1,CASSLDRKETQYF,TGTGCCAGCAGCTTGGACAGGAAAGAGACCCAGTACTTC
.,TRBV10-1,TRBJ1-1,12,.,CASSCGITEAFF,TGCGCCAGCAGTTGCGGGATCACTGAAGCTTTCTTT
.,TRBV19,TRBJ2-7,13,.,CASSIPGAYEQYF,TGTGCCAGTAGTATTCCAGGGGCCTACGAGCAGTACTTC
.,TRBV2,TRBJ2-1,11,.,CASSSTGLRFF,TGTGCCAGCAGTTCTACAGGGTTGCGGTTCTTC
.,TRBV4-1,TRBJ1-1,14,.,CASSQDRGNTEAFF,TGCGCCAGCAGCCAAGACAGGGGGAACACTGAAGCTTTCTTT
.,TRBV6-6,TRBJ1-1,14,.,CASSYQEMNTEAFF,TGTGCCAGCAGTTACCAGGAAATGAACACTGAAGCTTTCTTT
.,TRBV7-2,TRBJ2-2,17,TRBD2,CASSRHVGGLNTGELFF,TGTGCCAGCAGCCGCCACGTGGGGGGACTAAACACCGGGGAGCTGTTTTTT
.,TRBV6-1,TRBJ2-5,16,TRBD2,CASSARTSGGQETQYF,TGTGCCAGCAGTGCTAGGACTAGCGGGGGCCAAGAGACCCAGTACTTC
.,TRBV29-1,TRBJ1-3,13,.,CSARQLSGNTIYF,TGCAGCGCTCGACAACTCTCTGGAAACACCATATATTTT
.,TRBV7-8,TRBJ1-1,14,TRBD1,CASSFGQANTEAFF,TGTGCCAGCAGCTTCGGACAGGCGAACACTGAAGCTTTCTTT
.,TRBV6-5,TRBJ1-2,13,.,CASSSTGNYGYTF,TGTGCCAGCAGTTCAACAGGGAACTATGGCTACACCTTC
.,TRBV2,TRBJ1-1,13,.,CASSEGGFTEAFF,TGTGCCAGCAGTGAGGGGGGGTTTACTGAAGCTTTCTTT
.,TRBV6-1,TRBJ2-5,17,TRBD2,CASSEAGSGGARETQYF,TGTGCCAGCAGTGAAGCAGGGAGCGGGGGGGCCCGGGAGACCCAGTACTTC
.,TRBV13,TRBJ1-1,16,TRBD1,CASSSRQGLVNTEAFF,TGTGCCAGCAGCTCCCGACAGGGACTGGTGAACACTGAAGCTTTCTTT
.,TRBV27,TRBJ1-4,12,.,CAILTSREKLFF,TGTGCCATCCTGACATCTCGTGAAAAACTGTTTTTT
few,TRBV29-1,TRBJ1-1,13,TRBD1,CSVRTGGNTEAFF,TGCAGCGTACGGACAGGGGGGAACACTGAAGCTTTCTTT
few,TRBV5-4,TRBJ2-3,16,TRBD1,CASSPYATGQGDTQYF,TGTGCCAGCAGCCCCTACGCGACAGGACAGGGAGATACGCAGTATTTT
.,TRBV18,TRBJ2-7,13,.,CASSLDWAHEQYF,TGTGCCAGCTCACTTGATTGGGCCCACGAGCAGTACTTC
.,TRBV5-4,TRBJ2-1,15,.,CASSLEGARGDEQFF,TGTGCCAGCAGCTTGGAAGGGGCGCGGGGCGATGAGCAGTTCTTC
.,TRBV7-9,TRBJ2-1,15,TRBD2,CASSLSGGQSDEQFF,TGTGCCAGCAGCTTAAGCGGGGGGCAGAGTGATGAGCAGTTCTTC
.,TRBV15,TRBJ1-5,15,.,CATSRGGRGGQPQHF,TGTGCCACCAGCAGAGGGGGAAGGGGGGGTCAGCCCCAGCATTTT
.,TRBV7-3,TRBJ2-1,17,TRBD1,CASSLGESGTGNNEQFF,TGTGCCAGCAGCTTAGGAGAGTCGGGGACAGGGAACAATGAGCAGTTCTTC
.,TRBV5-1,TRBJ2-3,14,TRBD1,CASNRQGGTDTQYF,TGCGCCAGCAACCGACAGGGTGGAACAGATACGCAGTATTTT
.,TRBV5-4,TRBJ2-7,14,TRBD1,CASSLQGARNEQYF,TGTGCCAGCAGCTTACAGGGGGCGCGGAACGAGCAGTACTTC
.,TRBV4-3,TRBJ1-2,15,TRBD1,CASSQDRWSDYGYTF,TGCGCCAGCAGCCAGGACAGGTGGAGCGACTATGGCTACACCTTC
few,TRBV15,TRBJ2-7,14,.,CATSSLQGWHEQYF,TGTGCCACCAGCAGTCTGCAGGGTTGGCACGAGCAGTACTTC
.,TRBV19,TRBJ1-5,13,.,CASGERGDQPQHF,TGTGCCAGCGGAGAAAGGGGCGATCAGCCCCAGCATTTT
.,TRBV10-3,TRBJ1-5,15,TRBD1,CATSGGNPSNQPQHF,TGTGCCACCTCAGGGGGAAATCCGAGCAATCAGCCCCAGCATTTT